The clone carrying this T cell receptor beta chain was observed a few times. Germline V gene data show CDR1 as SGHKS and CDR2 as YYEKEE (reference sequence). The CDR3 is 15 residues long. The V gene lost 4 bases and the J gene lost 0 bases, with 11 bases spanning the gap. The entry originates in a study of T-cell memory formation after mild COVID-19. Across the whole study: The TCR clusters were mostly specific to one donor.

TCRdb ran MiXCR on the 5' RACE reads and lists one entry per CDR3 protein. The data contain approximately 260,000 distinct CDR3 sequences, 16% of them singletons. Sequenced input: PBMCs or a T cell subset sorted from them (not recorded which). The TCR comes from a man between 18 and 29 years old who had mild COVID-19 (a few samples of this study predate the infection). Cell type and time point are not known. This chain connects TRBV5-5 to TRBJ2-1; a possible D gene is TRBD1 (6 bases). CDR3: CASSLTGSSYNEQFF. In nucleotides, the CDR3 is TGTGCCAGCAGCCTGACAGGTAGCTCCTACAATGAGCAGTTCTTC.